Shown below are 25 T cell receptor beta chains from a single sample sequenced in a study of T cells in Graves' hyperthyroidism and ophthalmopathy. What was amplified from RNA transcripts were TCR beta CDR3 regions. HTBI primers were used for first-round RT-PCR of the TCR CDR3. TCRdb called the multiplex PCR reads again in MiXCR, with one record for every CDR3 protein. The profile shows nearly 600,000 distinct CDR3 sequences, approximately 15% of them singletons. The specimen was blood. The receptors were gathered from a woman between 18 and 30 years old with Graves' ophthalmopathy.

At least ten counts were recorded for this clonotype. The V gene is TRBV12-3 or TRBV12-4, the J gene TRBJ2-3, with 11 bases aligning to TRBD2. The CDR3 loop spans 17 amino acids. The V gene end was trimmed by 6 bases and the J gene end by 1 base; junction bases not matched to a gene: 9. CDR3 coding DNA: TGTGCCAGCAGCCTAAGACTAGCGGGATTGGGCACAGATACGCAGTATTTT. Translated: CASSLRLAGLGTDTQYF.

This clonotype was recorded at least ten times. The chain uses TRBV10-3 and TRBJ2-5, with D tentatively TRBD1 or TRBD2 (5 bases each). The CDR3 runs 14 residues. Trimming pared 0 bases from V and 4 bases from J, leaving 9 bases between. The germline gives CDR1 ENHRY, CDR2 SYGVKD. The CDR3 sequence is CAISESRDGETQYF. CDR3 DNA: TGTGCCATCAGTGAGTCCAGGGACGGAGAGACCCAGTACTTC.

In its sample, this clonotype was seen many times. The V gene is TRBV3-1, the J gene TRBJ2-2; D possibly corresponds to TRBD1 (6 bases). There are 18 residues in the CDR3. V was pared by 2 bases and J by 4 bases, with 20 bases between. Germline assignment: CDR1 LGHDT and CDR2 YNNKEL (reference sequence). The CDR3 bases are TGTGCCAGCAGCCAACTTCCATCACAGGGATGGGGCACCGGGGAGCTGTTTTTT. This translates into CASSQLPSQGWGTGELFF. The whole variable domain, remainder taken from reference TRBV3-1 and TRBJ2-2, is DTAVSQTPKYLVTQMGNDKSIKCEQNLGHDTMYWYKQDSKKFLKIMFSYNNKELIINETVPNRFSPKSPDKAHLNLHINSLELGDSAVYFCASSQLPSQGWGTGELFFGEGSRLTVL.

The genes are TRBV7-9 and TRBJ1-5; D gene unclear. V lost 4 bases and J lost 2, with 9 bases in between. Germline V gene data show CDR1 as SEHNR and CDR2 as FQNEAQ (reference sequence). There are 14 residues in the CDR3. The CDR3, as DNA: TGTGCCAGCAGCTCGGGTGTCGGCAATCAGCCCCAGCATTTT. Translating it yields CASSSGVGNQPQHF.

This clonotype was counted at least ten times. The DNA of the CDR3 is TGTGCCAGCAGCCCTAAATCAGCTAACTATGGCTACACCTTC. Translation gives CASSPKSANYGYTF. The gene calls are TRBV7-9 and TRBJ1-2; no firm D call. The V gene's germline CDR1 is SEHNR and CDR2 FQNEAQ (reference sequence). Trimming took 5 bases from V and 0 from J, leaving 10 bases between them. The CDR3 sequence is 14 residues long.

V usage is TRBV24-1 and J usage is TRBJ2-1; 13 bases align to TRBD2. Germline V gene sequence: CDR1 KGHDR, CDR2 SFDVKD. With 0 bases clipped from V and 7 bases from J, the junction kept 2 bases outside the gene matches. This CDR3 comprises 16 residues. The CDR3: CATSDLGLAGVNEQFF. DNA for the CDR3: TGTGCCACCAGTGATTTGGGACTAGCGGGAGTGAATGAGCAGTTCTTC.

Comments on this clonotype: Possible read error: a much larger clone is one base away. V is TRBV9 and J is TRBJ2-5; D gene unclear. The germline V gene has CDR1 SGDLS and CDR2 YYNGEE. Trimming left V 0 bases short and J 1 base short, with 4 bases between. CDR3 size: 13 residues. The CDR3 DNA reads TGTGCCAGCAGCGTAGGGGCCCAAGAGACCCAGTACTTC. Its protein product is CASSVGAQETQYF.

This clonotype has at least ten counts. The chain is built from TRBV2 and TRBJ2-2; 7 bases are a match to TRBD1. V was clipped by 6 bases and J by 5 bases; unmatched bases: 6. Germline CDR1 SNHLY, CDR2 FYNNEI. CDR3 length: 14 residues. The chain's CDR3 is CASRTGVITGELFF. CDR3 bases: TGTGCCAGCAGAACAGGGGTAATTACCGGGGAGCTGTTTTTT.

The sample holds many counts of this clonotype. The V and J genes are TRBV12-3 or TRBV12-4 and TRBJ1-2; 12 nucleotides line up with TRBD1. V lost 5 bases to trimming and J lost 4 bases; unmatched junction nucleotides: 8. The CDR3 consists of 16 residues. The CDR3 loop is CASSPPGQGAIYGYTF. As DNA, the CDR3 is TGTGCCAGCAGTCCCCCGGGACAGGGGGCAATCTATGGCTACACCTTC.

This clonotype was found a few times. The gene calls are TRBV29-1 and TRBJ2-3; tentatively, D is TRBD2 (6 bases). CDR1 SQVTM and CDR2 ANQGSEA come from the germline V gene. The CDR3 covers 14 residues. Trimming stripped 4 bases from V and 0 bases from J, with 11 bases between. CDR3 sequence (DNA): TGCAGCGTTGGCGCGGGATCTAGCACAGATACGCAGTATTTT. Protein sequence: CSVGAGSSTDTQYF.

This clonotype was observed at least ten times. This chain uses TRBV2 with TRBJ2-2, with D perhaps matching TRBD1 (5 bases). V was trimmed by 4 bases and J by 7 bases, leaving 16 bases between them. The CDR3 loop spans 15 amino acids. Germline V gene lookup returns CDR1 SNHLY and CDR2 FYNNEI. The DNA for the CDR3 is TGTGCCAGCAGTGTCTGGGGCCGCTCCGACGGGGAGCTGTTTTTT. Translated, it gives CASSVWGRSDGELFF.

The chain uses TRBV7-9 and TRBJ2-1; 12 bases match TRBD2. This CDR3 contains 16 residues. Per germline, CDR1 SEHNR and CDR2 FQNEAQ (reference sequence). Germline trimming cut 5 bases from V and 7 bases from J; bases unmatched to any gene: 9. The CDR3 sequence: CASSQLAGGRINEQFF. The CDR3 DNA follows: TGTGCCAGCAGCCAACTAGCGGGAGGTAGGATAAATGAGCAGTTCTTC.

This sequence joins TRBV6-1 and TRBJ1-5, with TRBD1 matching over 10 bases. Losses at the gene ends were 7 bases for V and 3 bases for J; bases not matched to a gene: 6. The CDR3 consists of 15 residues. CDR1 MNHNS and CDR2 SASEGT come from the germline V gene. CDR3 bases: TGTGCCAGCATCACCGGGACAGGGGCCAATCAGCCCCAGCATTTT. Translating it yields CASITGTGANQPQHF.

The rearrangement links TRBV7-9 to TRBJ2-2; TRBD2 aligns across 14 bases. CDR1 is SEHNR, CDR2 FQNEAQ, per germline (reference sequence). J lost 4 bases, V lost 0 bases, and 4 bases had no gene match. The CDR3 has 18 residues. This CDR3 is CASSLARLAGGSTGELFF. CDR3 sequence (DNA): TGTGCCAGCAGCTTAGCTCGACTAGCGGGAGGGAGCACCGGGGAGCTGTTTTTT.

The gene calls are TRBV6-2 or TRBV6-3 and TRBJ2-1, with D perhaps matching TRBD2 (5 bases). V dropped 4 bases and J dropped 0 bases, with 13 bases sitting between them. CDR1 MNHEY and CDR2 SVGEGT come from the germline V gene. This CDR3 is 16 amino acids long. The DNA of the CDR3 is TGTGCCAGCAGTTCGTCACTAGGTAGCTCCTACAATGAGCAGTTCTTC. Protein sequence: CASSSSLGSSYNEQFF.

This clonotype has at least ten counts. The rearrangement joins TRBV28 to TRBJ1-1, with D possibly TRBD1 on 6 matching bases. Per germline, CDR1 MDHEN and CDR2 SYDVKM. V lost 6 bases, J lost 0 bases, and 17 bases lay in between. The CDR3 length is 16 residues. CDR3 in DNA: TGTGCCAGCAGGGGGGGGGCAGTTTTCATGAACACTGAAGCTTTCTTT. Its protein product is CASRGGAVFMNTEAFF.

A word on this clonotype: A read error may be the cause here, since a much bigger clone is one base away. The missing conserved phenylalanine or tryptophan at the end of this CDR3 makes a read error likely. The chain employs TRBV28 and TRBJ2-7; 7 positions match TRBD2. Germline CDR1 reads MDHEN; CDR2 reads SYDVKM. Trimming cost V 1 base and J 5 bases; bases outside gene matches: 5. This CDR3 has 14 amino acids. Here the CDR3 DNA reads TGTGCCAGCAGTTTATTAGGCGGGAGCCACGAGCAGTACCTC. Its translation is CASSLLGGSHEQYL.

The chain links TRBV28 to TRBJ1-1; TRBD1 is a possible D gene (5 bases). The CDR3 runs 14 residues. The V end was cut by 3 bases, the J end by 4 bases, with 12 bases between. Looked up from germline, CDR1 is MDHEN and CDR2 is SYDVKM. Here the CDR3 reads CASSFPPRATEAFF. The CDR3 DNA reads TGTGCCAGCAGTTTCCCACCCAGGGCCACTGAAGCTTTCTTT.

A single count supports this clonotype. Sequence at one end of the junction differs from germline and may be a read error. The chain combines TRBV27 with TRBJ2-5, with D tentatively TRBD2 (7 bases). The CDR3 extends over 14 amino acids. Germline values: CDR1 MNHEY, CDR2 SMNVEV (reference sequence). CDR3 sequence (DNA): TGTGCCAGCAGCCCTTGGGGGGGGCAAGGGACCCAGTACTTC. Its translation is CASSPWGGQGTQYF.

CDR3 sequence (DNA): TGTGCCAGTAGAGAGAACAGGGGAAATCAGCCCCAGCATTTT. Translated: CASRENRGNQPQHF. This chain connects TRBV19 to TRBJ1-5; 7 positions match TRBD1. V lost 6 bases and J lost 4; bases outside the gene matches: 6. From germline, CDR1 is LNHDA and CDR2 SQIVND (reference sequence). The CDR3 is made up of 14 amino acids.

The J gene is TRBJ2-1, the V gene TRBV20-1, with 14 bases lining up with TRBD2. Germline values: CDR1 DFQATT, CDR2 SNEGSKA (reference sequence). Trimming removed 2 bases from V and 0 bases from J; junction bases left unmatched: 6. This CDR3 comprises 18 residues. The CDR3 sequence: CSARPGTSGRPSYNEQFF. The CDR3 region has the DNA TGCAGTGCTAGACCCGGGACTAGCGGGAGACCCTCCTACAATGAGCAGTTCTTC.

This clonotype came up a few times. In DNA, the CDR3 is TGTGCCAGCAGCTTACTCACAGGGAAAGGCTACACCTTC. Encoded protein: CASSLLTGKGYTF. The chain carries TRBV7-9 and TRBJ1-2, with D perhaps TRBD1 (6 bases). The CDR3 is made up of 13 amino acids. Trimming shortened V by 2 bases and J by 8 bases, and 12 bases separated the two germline ends. Germline CDR1 is SEHNR and CDR2 is FQNEAQ (reference sequence).

The gene calls are TRBV30 and TRBJ2-5, with TRBD2 matching 13 bases. The CDR3 covers 16 residues. Germline V gene sequence: CDR1 GTSNPN, CDR2 SVGIG (reference sequence). V dropped 5 bases and J dropped 5; count of bases not matched to a gene: 11. CDR3 sequence reads: CAWGTSGTNRGETQYF. The CDR3 DNA reads TGTGCCTGGGGGACTAGCGGGACTAACCGCGGGGAGACCCAGTACTTC.

In this sample, this clonotype turned up many times. The genes are TRBV28 and TRBJ2-5; either TRBD1 or TRBD2 may fit D (6 bases each). Germline V gives CDR1 MDHEN, CDR2 SYDVKM. The ends were cut back, 2 bases at V and 2 bases at J, with 12 bases in the middle. The CDR3 is made up of 15 amino acids. The CDR3 here is CASSLGGGIQETQYF. CDR3 in DNA: TGTGCCAGCAGTTTAGGGGGCGGGATACAAGAGACCCAGTACTTC.

This clonotype has a count of ten or more. V usage is TRBV5-8 and J usage is TRBJ2-7; perhaps TRBD2 as D (6 bases). Deletions cut 3 bases from V and 6 bases from J, with 13 bases between. Germline CDR1 reads SGHTS; CDR2 reads YDEGEE. This CDR3 has 13 residues. CDR3 protein: CASSWGLRSEQYF. The CDR3 DNA reads as TGTGCCAGCAGCTGGGGACTCCGCTCCGAGCAGTACTTC.